Each of the 15 T cell receptor beta chains below was sequenced from the same sample in a study of blood T cells in healthy people across ages. Alongside a J-beta primer mix, a sample-barcoded 5' primer served in a second PCR lasting roughly 7 to 11 cycles. TCRdb fed the 5' RACE reads into MiXCR, producing one record per CDR3 protein. The table shows approximately 940,000 distinct CDR3 sequences, with around 46% occurring only once. The specimen sequenced was blood. The receptor set was obtained from a man younger than 45 in good health.

This clonotype showed up just a few times. A clone one base away is much larger, so this may be a read error. This sequence joins TRBV20-1 and TRBJ2-1, with TRBD2 identical over 8 bases. Per germline, CDR1 DFQATT and CDR2 SNEGSKA (reference sequence). The J segment lost 6 bases and the V segment lost 7 bases, leaving 11 bases of the junction unmatched. The length of the CDR3 is 14 residues. Here the CDR3 DNA reads TGCAGTGGGAAACGGGGGGGCATTGCCAATGAGCAGTTCTTC. It specifies CSGKRGGIANEQFF.

This clonotype was counted between two and nine times. V usage is TRBV5-1 and J usage is TRBJ2-5; D unclear. This CDR3 spans 12 amino acids. Germline-derived CDR1 and CDR2 are SGHRS and YFSETQ. The V gene lost 6 bases and the J gene lost 0 bases, with 6 bases spanning the gap. The chain's CDR3 is CASNAYQETQYF. CDR3 DNA sequence: TGCGCCAGCAACGCCTACCAAGAGACCCAGTACTTC.

V gene TRBV29-1 combines with J gene TRBJ2-7; D call uncertain. V was pared by 3 bases and J by 2 bases, with 8 bases between. This CDR3 contains 12 residues. Germline V gives CDR1 SQVTM, CDR2 ANQGSEA. DNA for the CDR3: TGCAGCGTTGACCTTGGCCCCTACGAGCAGTACTTC. Translation gives CSVDLGPYEQYF.

The V gene is TRBV5-1, the J gene TRBJ1-1, with a weak D call TRBD1 (6 bases). CDR1 SGHRS and CDR2 YFSETQ come from the germline V gene. V was clipped by 8 bases and J by 1 base, with 18 bases between them. This CDR3 comprises 15 residues. The CDR3 reads CASSPTGSENTEAFF. The DNA of the CDR3 is TGCGCCAGTAGTCCGACAGGCTCGGAGAACACTGAAGCTTTCTTT.

The chain is built from TRBV20-1 and TRBJ2-7; no definite D call. In germline, CDR1 is DFQATT, CDR2 SNEGSKA (reference sequence). V was clipped by 3 bases and J by 0 bases, with 9 bases between them. The CDR3 totals 13 residues. The CDR3 sequence: CSASGWDSYEQYF. CDR3 DNA: TGCAGTGCTAGTGGCTGGGACTCCTACGAGCAGTACTTC.

Note on this clonotype: Sequence at one end of the junction differs from germline and may be a read error. This rearrangement joins TRBV5-1 to TRBJ2-3; D gene unclear. The germline V gene encodes CDR1 SGHRS and CDR2 YFSETQ. The CDR3 is 11 amino acids. The CDR3 here is CAGSRTDTQYF. The CDR3 nucleotides read TGCGCCGGCAGTCGGACAGATACGCAGTATTTT. Variable domain in full (rest from reference TRBV5-1 and TRBJ2-3): KAGVTQTPRYLIKTRGQQVTLSCSPISGHRSVSWYQQTPGQGLQFLFEYFSETQRNKGNFPGRFSGRQFSNSRSEMNVSTLELGDSALYLCAGSRTDTQYFGPGTRLTVL.

The V gene is TRBV20-1, the J gene TRBJ2-3; D ambiguous. Germline CDR1 and CDR2: DFQATT and SNEGSKA (reference sequence). Trimming removed 3 bases at V and 2 bases at J, with 12 bases between. The CDR3 runs 14 residues. CDR3 bases: TGCAGTGCTAGGGTTGCACTTATCACAGATACGCAGTATTTT. Translation gives CSARVALITDTQYF.

This clonotype has only one observation. This chain links TRBV6-5 with TRBJ1-1; D is uncertain. Trimming removed 2 bases at V and 6 bases at J, with 16 bases between. The CDR3 covers 15 residues. Germline CDR1 MNHEY, CDR2 SVGAGI. The CDR3 region has the DNA TGTGCCAGCAGTTACAAGTACGGGTTTAAGGCTGAAGCTTTCTTT. Protein: CASSYKYGFKAEAFF.

The chain has TRBV3-1 and TRBJ2-1, with D perhaps matching TRBD1 (5 bases). The germline gives CDR1 LGHDT, CDR2 YNNKEL (reference sequence). The CDR3 covers 16 residues. Trimming removed 1 base from V and 1 base from J, with 11 bases in between. The DNA for the CDR3 is TGTGCCAGCAGCCAAGGAAGGGGAACATCCTACAATGAGCAGTTCTTC. Protein sequence: CASSQGRGTSYNEQFF.

The CDR3 DNA is TGCGCCAGCAGCCAAGATCGGGGCAGCTCTCTTCCCAGCCAAGAGACCCAGTACTTC. Its protein product is CASSQDRGSSLPSQETQYF. V is TRBV4-1 and J is TRBJ2-5; D is tentatively TRBD1 or TRBD2 (5 bases each). Germline V CDR1 and CDR2: MGHRA, YSYEKL. The ends were cut back, 0 bases at V and 1 base at J, with 21 bases in the middle. CDR3 size: 19 residues.

The chain has TRBV12-3 or TRBV12-4 and TRBJ1-2; possible D gene TRBD1, 5 bases. The CDR3 loop spans 14 amino acids. V lost 4 bases, J lost 4 bases, and 13 bases lay in between. CDR3 region: CASSWGEKSYGYTF. CDR3 nucleotide sequence: TGTGCCAGCAGTTGGGGGGAGAAGAGCTATGGCTACACCTTC.

This clonotype turned up a few times. In DNA, the CDR3 is TGTGCCATCAGTGAGTCGACAAGCGGGGGCGGGAATGAGCAGTTCTTC. Its translation: CAISESTSGGGNEQFF. The chain links TRBV10-3 to TRBJ2-1; 8 nucleotides match TRBD2. The CDR3 extends over 16 amino acids. V gave up 0 bases and J gave up 7 bases; unmatched junction bases: 8. CDR1 ENHRY and CDR2 SYGVKD come from the germline V gene.

The chain uses TRBV7-2 and TRBJ2-7; 7 nucleotides align to TRBD1. Germline V gene lookup returns CDR1 SGHTA and CDR2 FQGNSA. This CDR3 contains 16 residues. V was clipped by 5 bases and J by 0 bases; unmatched bases: 10. CDR3: CASSQRGGLSSYEQYF. The CDR3 region has the DNA TGTGCCAGCAGCCAGAGAGGGGGCCTCAGCTCCTACGAGCAGTACTTC. Supplemented by reference TRBV7-2 and TRBJ2-7, the full variable domain reads GAGVSQSPSNKVTEKGKDVELRCDPISGHTALYWYRQSLGQGLEFLIYFQGNSAPDKSGLPSDRFSAERTGGSVSTLTIQRTQQEDSAVYLCASSQRGGLSSYEQYFGPGTRLTVT.

This rearrangement joins TRBV12-3 or TRBV12-4 to TRBJ2-2; D not certain. The CDR3 covers 12 residues. The V end was cut by 6 bases, the J end by 6 bases, with 8 bases between. The CDR3 spells CASSPAPGELFF. Here the CDR3 DNA reads TGTGCCAGCAGCCCGGCCCCCGGGGAGCTGTTTTTT.

This clonotype was counted only a few times. This chain links TRBV28 with TRBJ1-2; D is perhaps TRBD1 (5 bases). The CDR3 runs to 14 residues. Per the germline V gene, CDR1 is MDHEN and CDR2 is SYDVKM. With 3 bases removed from V and 4 bases from J, the gap between germline ends came to 12 bases. CDR3 region: CASSFGPGLYGYTF. In DNA, the CDR3 is TGTGCCAGCAGTTTCGGTCCAGGGCTCTATGGCTACACCTTC.